The 29 T cell receptor beta chains below were found in one sample sequenced in a study of T cell changes during pregnancy in multiple sclerosis. TCRdb's table, derived via immunoSEQ multiplex PCR, lists solely in-frame clones and lacks some. The sample contains tens of thousands of clones, approximately 92% of which appear only once. This specimen was peripheral blood, taken in the first trimester of pregnancy. The receptors originated from a female donor with multiple sclerosis, enrolled in a pregnancy study.

The V gene is TRBV5-4, the J gene TRBJ2-5, with 8 bases identical to TRBD2. V shed 1 base, J shed 5 bases, and the junction held 1 base outside the gene matches. The CDR3 extends over 13 amino acids. CDR1 and CDR2 from the germline V gene are SGHNT and YYREEE (reference sequence). The CDR3: CASSLPGGETQYF. DNA for the CDR3: TGTGCCAGCAGCTTGCCGGGGGGGGAGACCCAGTACTTC.

The chain employs TRBV7-8 and TRBJ2-1; tentative D call: TRBD2 (5 bases). The CDR3 totals 16 residues. The germline gives CDR1 SGHVS, CDR2 FQNEAQ. V lost 2 bases and J 7 bases, leaving 18 bases between the germline ends. The CDR3 sequence: CASSLRGSGAVNEQFF. CDR3 sequence (DNA): TGTGCCAGCAGCTTAAGAGGCAGCGGAGCGGTTAATGAGCAGTTCTTC.

The rearrangement uses TRBV7-2 and TRBJ2-7; D is unclear. The CDR3 runs to 12 residues. V lost 2 bases to trimming and J lost 4 bases, with 6 bases between them. Per germline, CDR1 SGHTA and CDR2 FQGNSA. CDR3 in amino acids: CASSLRRYEQYF. CDR3 nucleotide sequence: TGTGCCAGCAGCTTAAGGAGATACGAGCAGTACTTC. Supplemented by reference TRBV7-2 and TRBJ2-7, the full variable domain reads GAGVSQSPSNKVTEKGKDVELRCDPISGHTALYWYRQSLGQGLEFLIYFQGNSAPDKSGLPSDRFSAERTGGSVSTLTIQRTQQEDSAVYLCASSLRRYEQYFGPGTRLTVT.

The chain recombines TRBV19 with TRBJ2-7; 7 bases are shared with TRBD2. The CDR3 totals 16 residues. V trimming: 5 bases; J trimming: 2 bases; junction bases outside the gene matches: 12. Germline CDR1 is LNHDA and CDR2 is SQIVND (reference sequence). The chain's CDR3 is CASSWTGLPQPYEQYF. CDR3 DNA: TGTGCCAGTAGTTGGACGGGACTACCTCAACCCTACGAGCAGTACTTC.

The chain recombines TRBV6-5 with TRBJ1-1, with 8 bases identical to TRBD1. The germline V gene encodes CDR1 MNHEY and CDR2 SVGAGI. V trimming: 2 bases; J trimming: 4 bases; junction bases outside the gene matches: 3. The CDR3 length is 14 residues. CDR3 in amino acids: CASSYQGAGTEAFF. Written as DNA, the CDR3 is TGTGCCAGCAGTTACCAGGGGGCAGGCACTGAAGCTTTCTTT.

The chain uses TRBV6-5 and TRBJ1-1; TRBD1 matches 10 bases. In germline, CDR1 is MNHEY, CDR2 SVGAGI. This CDR3 is 16 amino acids long. V gave up 0 bases and J gave up 4 bases; unmatched junction bases: 5. As DNA, the CDR3 is TGTGCCAGCAGTTACTCGGACAGGGGGGTAGGCACTGAAGCTTTCTTT. Translated: CASSYSDRGVGTEAFF.

The V gene is TRBV28, the J gene TRBJ2-5, with 9 bases that match TRBD1. Near its end, the DNA agrees better with TRBJ2-7, so the J call may be wrong. CDR1 MDHEN and CDR2 SYDVKM come from the germline V gene. The CDR3 length is 17 residues. This CDR3 is CASSPSQPGQGNAEQYF. The CDR3 nucleotides read TGTGCCAGCAGTCCCTCCCAACCGGGACAGGGAAACGCCGAGCAGTACTTC.

The chain combines TRBV11-3 with TRBJ2-1, with D tentatively TRBD1 (5 bases). Germline values: CDR1 SGHNT, CDR2 YENEEA. CDR3 size: 14 residues. V dropped 4 bases and J dropped 6 bases, with 13 bases sitting between them. Here the CDR3 reads CASSSRWGSNEQFF. The CDR3 DNA follows: TGTGCCAGCAGCTCCCGATGGGGCAGCAATGAGCAGTTCTTC.

This clone has more than one count but fewer than ten. The V gene is TRBV30, the J gene TRBJ1-1; possible D gene TRBD1, 5 bases. Deletions cut 4 bases from V and 3 bases from J, with 6 bases between. Per germline, CDR1 GTSNPN and CDR2 SVGIG (reference sequence). The CDR3 is made up of 11 amino acids. The CDR3 loop reads CAWTGYTEAFF. The CDR3 nucleotides read TGTGCCTGGACAGGGTACACTGAAGCTTTCTTT.

The chain recombines TRBV28 with TRBJ1-5; no clear D gene. CDR1 is MDHEN, CDR2 SYDVKM, per germline. The V end lost 8 bases, the J end lost 0 bases, and 8 bases lay between the germline ends. The CDR3 runs to 13 residues. CDR3 loop: CASAGNSNQPQHF. The CDR3 nucleotides are TGTGCCAGCGCCGGGAATAGCAATCAGCCCCAGCATTTT. The full variable domain, with the rest looked up from reference TRBV28 and TRBJ1-5, is DVKVTQSSRYLVKRTGEKVFLECVQDMDHENMFWYRQDPGLGLRLIYFSYDVKMKEKGDIPEGYSVSREKKERFSLILESASTNQTSMYLCASAGNSNQPQHFGDGTRLSIL.

The CDR3 region is CASSVSGAEADGYTF. In DNA form, the CDR3 reads TGTGCCAGCAGTGTAAGTGGGGCAGAAGCAGATGGCTACACCTTC. The chain couples TRBV25-1 to TRBJ1-2; perhaps TRBD1 as D (5 bases). Germline V gives CDR1 MGHDK, CDR2 SYGVNS. V dropped 4 bases and J dropped 6 bases, with 18 bases sitting between them. The CDR3 sequence is 15 residues long.

The V and J genes are TRBV9 and TRBJ2-1; 10 bases match TRBD2. V lost 2 bases and J lost 3; bases outside the gene matches: 5. CDR3 length equals 16 residues. CDR1 is SGDLS and CDR2 is YYNGEE in the germline V gene. Written as DNA, the CDR3 is TGTGCCAGCAGCGTGGGTAGCGGGGGGAGCTACAATGAGCAGTTCTTC. Translating gives CASSVGSGGSYNEQFF.

The V gene is TRBV19, the J gene TRBJ2-1; 14 bases agree with TRBD2. Germline V gene lookup returns CDR1 LNHDA and CDR2 SQIVND (reference sequence). V lost 4 bases and J lost 6; bases outside the gene matches: 5. The CDR3 length is 16 residues. The CDR3 sequence: CASSNSGLAGGNEQFF. The CDR3 nucleotides read TGTGCCAGTAGTAATTCCGGACTAGCGGGAGGCAATGAGCAGTTCTTC.

This chain links TRBV7-2 with TRBJ2-1; 9 nucleotides line up with TRBD2. With V trimmed by 1 base and J by 0 bases, 7 bases remained unmatched. Germline V gene data show CDR1 as SGHTA and CDR2 as FQGNSA. CDR3 length: 18 residues. CDR3 protein: CASSLVGVAGDSYNEQFF. The CDR3 coding sequence is TGTGCCAGCAGCTTAGTAGGGGTAGCGGGAGACTCCTACAATGAGCAGTTCTTC.

The chain combines TRBV29-1 with TRBJ2-1; 7 positions match TRBD1. Germline V lookup: CDR1 SQVTM, CDR2 ANQGSEA. The ends lost 4 bases at V and 0 bases at J; junction bases unmatched: 6. The CDR3 loop spans 15 amino acids. CDR3 sequence reads: CSVGARGTSYNEQFF. Here the CDR3 DNA reads TGCAGCGTTGGGGCCAGGGGGACCTCCTACAATGAGCAGTTCTTC.

This clone has a single count. The chain uses TRBV19 and TRBJ1-1, with 9 bases identical to TRBD1. This CDR3 has 15 residues. CDR1 is LNHDA, CDR2 SQIVND, per germline (reference sequence). With 5 bases clipped from V and 3 bases from J, the junction kept 7 bases outside the gene matches. The CDR3 loop is CASSLQGARDTEAFF. The CDR3 DNA is TGTGCCAGTAGTCTACAGGGGGCGCGGGACACTGAAGCTTTCTTT.

The V call is TRBV4-1, the J call TRBJ2-1; TRBD2 might be the D (5 bases). The CDR3 extends over 15 amino acids. Germline CDR1 is MGHRA and CDR2 is YSYEKL. Trimming left V 0 bases short and J 7 bases short, with 13 bases between. CDR3 nucleotides: TGCGCCAGCAGCCAAGAAAGCCTTGGACTGAATGAGCAGTTCTTC. This gives the protein CASSQESLGLNEQFF.

V and J are TRBV6-4 and TRBJ2-2, with 12 positions matching TRBD2. The germline gives CDR1 MRHNA, CDR2 SNTAGT. The length of the CDR3 is 16 residues. V lost 5 bases and J lost 4; bases outside the gene matches: 5. The CDR3 DNA sequence: TGTGCCAGCAGTCCCCTAGCGGGGGGGCCCACCGGGGAGCTGTTTTTT. It yields the protein CASSPLAGGPTGELFF.

This rearrangement joins TRBV4-1 to TRBJ2-3; D may be TRBD2 (7 bases). This CDR3 spans 17 amino acids. Trimming removed 0 bases at V and 2 bases at J, with 15 bases between. CDR1 and CDR2 from the germline V gene are MGHRA and YSYEKL. The DNA for the CDR3 is TGCGCCAGCAGCCAAGAGAAGGCGGGGGCCTACACAGATACGCAGTATTTT. This codes for CASSQEKAGAYTDTQYF.

V is TRBV7-8 and J is TRBJ1-1; D is unresolved. The CDR3 is made up of 13 amino acids. Trimming shortened V by 5 bases and J by 1 base, and 8 bases separated the two germline ends. Germline lookup yields CDR1 SGHVS and CDR2 FQNEAQ. CDR3 DNA sequence: TGTGCCAGCAGCCGGGTTAGGAACACTGAAGCTTTCTTT. Its translation is CASSRVRNTEAFF. Full variable domain (rest looked up from reference TRBV7-8 and TRBJ1-1): GAGVSQSPRYKVAKRGQDVALRCDPISGHVSLFWYQQALGQGPEFLTYFQNEAQLDKSGLPSDRFFAERPEGSVSTLKIQRTQQEDSAVYLCASSRVRNTEAFFGQGTRLTVV.

This chain uses TRBV2 with TRBJ2-2; TRBD1 matches 7 bases. Losses at the gene ends were 6 bases for V and 0 bases for J; bases not matched to a gene: 7. Germline V gene lookup returns CDR1 SNHLY and CDR2 FYNNEI. CDR3 length equals 16 residues. CDR3 loop: CASSTGTAANTGELFF. The DNA for the CDR3 is TGTGCCAGCAGCACCGGGACAGCCGCGAACACCGGGGAGCTGTTTTTT.

This clone has only one observation. J is TRBJ2-5 and V is TRBV4-2; D unclear. From germline, CDR1 is LGHNA and CDR2 YNFKEQ. Trimming cost V 8 bases and J 2 bases, with 24 bases left between them. This CDR3 has 17 amino acids. Here the CDR3 reads CASSLKGSKGVQETQYF. CDR3 nucleotides: TGTGCCAGCTCCCTAAAAGGATCAAAAGGAGTACAAGAGACCCAGTACTTC.

The V and J genes are TRBV7-9 and TRBJ2-1; 12 nucleotides line up with TRBD2. V shed 4 bases and J 7 bases; nucleotides not matched to a gene: 8. CDR1 is SEHNR and CDR2 is FQNEAQ in the germline V gene (reference sequence). CDR3 length equals 16 residues. This chain's CDR3 is CASSSKWTSGMNEQFF. Here the CDR3 DNA reads TGTGCCAGCAGCTCGAAGTGGACTAGCGGGATGAATGAGCAGTTCTTC.

The V gene is TRBV28, the J gene TRBJ1-1; D is perhaps TRBD1 (5 bases). The CDR3 runs to 12 residues. V shed 8 bases and J shed 10 bases, with 17 bases lying between them. Germline CDR1 MDHEN, CDR2 SYDVKM. Here the CDR3 reads CASGTGAQGAFF. The CDR3 DNA reads TGTGCCAGCGGTACTGGGGCGCAGGGAGCTTTCTTT.

The rearrangement links TRBV5-1 to TRBJ2-5; D may be TRBD1 (5 bases). Germline loops: CDR1 SGHRS, CDR2 YFSETQ. This CDR3 region has 15 residues. The V end was cut by 5 bases, the J end by 2 bases, with 16 bases between. DNA for the CDR3: TGCGCCAGCAGACTGCAGGGTTGGGCGCAAGAGACCCAGTACTTC. This gives the protein CASRLQGWAQETQYF.

This clone was counted a single time. The J gene is TRBJ2-3, the V gene TRBV4-3, with 12 bases aligning to TRBD2. This CDR3 has 17 amino acids. V was clipped by 1 base and J by 6 bases; unmatched bases: 8. Per the germline V gene, CDR1 is LGHNA and CDR2 is YSLEER. CDR3 in DNA: TGCGCCAGCAGCCAAGCACTAGCGGGGGGCGGGTGGGATACGCAGTATTTT. As protein: CASSQALAGGGWDTQYF.

The chain couples TRBV7-3 to TRBJ2-6; D not certain. V lost 2 bases and J lost 2, with 7 bases in between. The length of the CDR3 is 15 residues. The germline CDR1 and CDR2 sequences are SGHTA and FQGTGA. The CDR3 sequence is CASSLGTAGANVLTF. CDR3 DNA: TGTGCCAGCAGCTTAGGTACGGCTGGGGCCAACGTCCTGACTTTC. Together with reference TRBV7-3 and TRBJ2-6, the CDR3 gives the full variable domain: GAGVSQTPSNKVTEKGKYVELRCDPISGHTALYWYRQSLGQGPEFLIYFQGTGAADDSGLPNDRFFAVRPEGSVSTLKIQRTERGDSAVYLCASSLGTAGANVLTFGAGSRLTVL.

The gene calls are TRBV25-1 and TRBJ1-4, with 9 nucleotides matching TRBD1. Germline CDR1 and CDR2: MGHDK and SYGVNS. This CDR3 comprises 17 residues. V was clipped by 4 bases and J by 0 bases; unmatched bases: 6. CDR3 coding DNA: TGTGCCAGCAGTGGTGGACAGGGGAGTGCAACTAATGAAAAACTGTTTTTT. This encodes CASSGGQGSATNEKLFF.

The chain links TRBV14 to TRBJ2-1, with D uncertain. The CDR3 extends over 15 amino acids. Between the trimmed V and J ends, which lost 4 bases and 0 bases, there was a span of 10 bases. Germline lookup yields CDR1 SGHDN and CDR2 FVKESK. The CDR3 region is CASSPPVASYNEQFF. DNA of the CDR3: TGTGCCAGCAGCCCACCGGTAGCCTCCTACAATGAGCAGTTCTTC.